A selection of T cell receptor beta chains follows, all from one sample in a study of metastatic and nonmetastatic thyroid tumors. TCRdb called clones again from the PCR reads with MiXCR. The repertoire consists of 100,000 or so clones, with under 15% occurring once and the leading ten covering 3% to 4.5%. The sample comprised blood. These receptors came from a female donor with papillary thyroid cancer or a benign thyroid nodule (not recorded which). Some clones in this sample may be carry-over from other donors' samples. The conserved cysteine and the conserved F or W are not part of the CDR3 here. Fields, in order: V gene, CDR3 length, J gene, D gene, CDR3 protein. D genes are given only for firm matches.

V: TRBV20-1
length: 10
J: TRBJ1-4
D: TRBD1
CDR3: SARGTAEKLF

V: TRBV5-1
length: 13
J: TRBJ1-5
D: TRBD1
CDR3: ASSLGQGPSQPQH

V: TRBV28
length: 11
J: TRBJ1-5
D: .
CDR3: ASSPGSVLPQH

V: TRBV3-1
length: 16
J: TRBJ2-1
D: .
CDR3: ASSQAEGGGRSYNEQF

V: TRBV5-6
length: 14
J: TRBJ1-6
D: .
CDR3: ASSPAGTGVVSPLH

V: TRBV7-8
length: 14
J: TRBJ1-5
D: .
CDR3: ASSLGWSGWDQPQH

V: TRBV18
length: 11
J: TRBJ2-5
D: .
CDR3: ASSLGSREAQY

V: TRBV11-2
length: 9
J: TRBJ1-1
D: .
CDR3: ASRVNTEAF

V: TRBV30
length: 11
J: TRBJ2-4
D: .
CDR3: AWSTALANIQY

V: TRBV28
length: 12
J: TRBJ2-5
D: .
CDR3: ASSFLGEQETQY

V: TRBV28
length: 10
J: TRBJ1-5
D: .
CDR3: ASSLGGEPQH

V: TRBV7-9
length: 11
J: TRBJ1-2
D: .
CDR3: ASSLTGTYGYT

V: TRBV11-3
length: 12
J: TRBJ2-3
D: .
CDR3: ASSLGRYTDTQY

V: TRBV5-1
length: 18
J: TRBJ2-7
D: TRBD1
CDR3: ASSLASRDRGQLFSYEQY

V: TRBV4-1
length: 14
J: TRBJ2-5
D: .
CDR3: ASSQDPGTSWETQY

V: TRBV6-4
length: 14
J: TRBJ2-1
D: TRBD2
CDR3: ASSLLAGGPRNEQF

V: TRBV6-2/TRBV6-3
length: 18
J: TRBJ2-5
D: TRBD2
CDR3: ASSYSTGTTSGGKQETQY

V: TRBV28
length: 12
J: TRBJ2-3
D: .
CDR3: ASNTKVRGDTQY

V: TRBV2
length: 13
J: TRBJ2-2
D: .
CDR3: ASTQVGSHTGELF

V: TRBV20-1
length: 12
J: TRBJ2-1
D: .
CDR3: SPLGESFSREQF

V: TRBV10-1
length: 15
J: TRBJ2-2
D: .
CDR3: ASSDAPGQATPGSCF

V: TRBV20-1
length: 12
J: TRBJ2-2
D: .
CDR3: SARRQGNTGELF

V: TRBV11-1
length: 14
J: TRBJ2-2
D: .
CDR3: ASSSLGPSNTGELF

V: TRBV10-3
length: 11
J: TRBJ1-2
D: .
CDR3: AISTNSNLGYT

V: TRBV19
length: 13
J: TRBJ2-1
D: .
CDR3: ASSLGQGVGNEQF

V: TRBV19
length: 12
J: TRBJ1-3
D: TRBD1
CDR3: ASSKDRSGNTIY

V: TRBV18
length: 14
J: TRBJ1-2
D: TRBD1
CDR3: ASSPGAGGQGYGYT

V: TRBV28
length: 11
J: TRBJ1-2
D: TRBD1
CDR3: ASSLWTGDGYT

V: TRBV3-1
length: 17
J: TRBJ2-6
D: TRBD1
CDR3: ASSQAWPGQASGANVLT

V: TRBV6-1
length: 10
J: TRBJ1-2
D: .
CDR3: ASRRDRHGYT

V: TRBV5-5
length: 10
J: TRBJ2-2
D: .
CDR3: ASRGDTGELF

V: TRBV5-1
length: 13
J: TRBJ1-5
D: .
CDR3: ASSLAGSSNQPQH

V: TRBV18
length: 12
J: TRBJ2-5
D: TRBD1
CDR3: ASSPPGQQETQY

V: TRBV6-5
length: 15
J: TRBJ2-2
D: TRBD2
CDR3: ASSYSGLAANTGELF

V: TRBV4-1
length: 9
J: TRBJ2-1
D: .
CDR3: ASSGLNEQF

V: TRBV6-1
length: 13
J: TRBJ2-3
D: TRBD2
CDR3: ASRTRGGRRDTQY

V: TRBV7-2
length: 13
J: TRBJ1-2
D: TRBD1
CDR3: ASSLEVRGQGSYT

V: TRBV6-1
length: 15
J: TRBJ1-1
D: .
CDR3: ASSEECVRGAQAEAF

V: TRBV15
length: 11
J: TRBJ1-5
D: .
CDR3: ATSSRSGQPQH

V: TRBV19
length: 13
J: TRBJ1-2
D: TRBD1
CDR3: ASSLQGGLNYGYT

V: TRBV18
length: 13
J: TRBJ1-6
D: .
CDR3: ASSPVGHGASPLH

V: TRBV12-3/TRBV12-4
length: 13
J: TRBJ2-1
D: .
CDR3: ASSPPLSSDNEQF

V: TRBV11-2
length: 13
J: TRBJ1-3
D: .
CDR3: ASRRGGLSGNTIY

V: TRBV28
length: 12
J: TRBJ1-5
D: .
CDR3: ASSHGTPGQPQH

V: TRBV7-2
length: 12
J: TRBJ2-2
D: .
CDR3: ASSSGGPTGELF

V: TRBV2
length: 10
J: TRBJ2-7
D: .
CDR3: ASSDSGNEQY

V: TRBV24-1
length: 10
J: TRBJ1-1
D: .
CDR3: ATSGAGGYAF

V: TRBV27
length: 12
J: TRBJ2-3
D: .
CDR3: ASSLRRATDTQY

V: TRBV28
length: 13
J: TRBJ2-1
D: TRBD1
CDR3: ALGARDREINEQF

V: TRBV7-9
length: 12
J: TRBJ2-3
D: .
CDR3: ASSLNLRGDTQY

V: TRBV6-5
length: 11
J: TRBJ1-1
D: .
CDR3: ASSYRGNTEAF

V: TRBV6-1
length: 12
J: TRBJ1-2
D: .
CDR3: ASTGGLGIYGYT

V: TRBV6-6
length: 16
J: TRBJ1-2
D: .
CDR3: ASRPGSAGWRVDYGYT